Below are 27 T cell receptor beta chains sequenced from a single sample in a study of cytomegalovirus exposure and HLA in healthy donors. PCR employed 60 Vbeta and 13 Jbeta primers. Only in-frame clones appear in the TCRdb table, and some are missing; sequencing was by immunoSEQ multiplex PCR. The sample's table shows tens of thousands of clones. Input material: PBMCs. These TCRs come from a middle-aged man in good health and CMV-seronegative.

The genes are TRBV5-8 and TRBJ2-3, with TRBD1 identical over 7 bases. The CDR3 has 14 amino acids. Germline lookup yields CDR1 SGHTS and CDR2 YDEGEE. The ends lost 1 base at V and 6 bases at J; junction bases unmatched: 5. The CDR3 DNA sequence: TGTGCCAGCAGCTTGCACAGGGGTTCGGATACGCAGTATTTT. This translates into CASSLHRGSDTQYF.

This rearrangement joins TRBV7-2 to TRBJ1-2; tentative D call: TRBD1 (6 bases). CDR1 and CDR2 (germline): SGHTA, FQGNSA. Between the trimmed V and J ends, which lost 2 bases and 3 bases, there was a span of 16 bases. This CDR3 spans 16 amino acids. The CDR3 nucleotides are TGTGCCAGCAGCTTACGAGGGGGTCCAGTCGACTATGGCTACACCTTC. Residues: CASSLRGGPVDYGYTF.

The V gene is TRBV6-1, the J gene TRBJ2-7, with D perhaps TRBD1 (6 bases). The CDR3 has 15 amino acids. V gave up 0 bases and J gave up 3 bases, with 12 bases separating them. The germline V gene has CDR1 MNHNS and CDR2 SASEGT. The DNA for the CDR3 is TGTGCCAGCAGTGAAGCAAGGGTAGGGGGCTACGAGCAGTACTTC. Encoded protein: CASSEARVGGYEQYF.

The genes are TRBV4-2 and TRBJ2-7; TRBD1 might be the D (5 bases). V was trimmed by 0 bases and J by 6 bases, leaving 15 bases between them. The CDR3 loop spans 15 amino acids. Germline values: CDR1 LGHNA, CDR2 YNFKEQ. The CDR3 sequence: CASSQEERGVFEQYF. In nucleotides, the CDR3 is TGTGCCAGCAGCCAAGAAGAAAGGGGTGTATTCGAGCAGTACTTC.

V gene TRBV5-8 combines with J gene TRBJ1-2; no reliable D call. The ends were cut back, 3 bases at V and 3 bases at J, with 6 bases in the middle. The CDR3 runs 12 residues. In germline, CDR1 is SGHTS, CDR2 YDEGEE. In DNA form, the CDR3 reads TGTGCCAGCAGCTCCGTCTACTATGGCTACACCTTC. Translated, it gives CASSSVYYGYTF.

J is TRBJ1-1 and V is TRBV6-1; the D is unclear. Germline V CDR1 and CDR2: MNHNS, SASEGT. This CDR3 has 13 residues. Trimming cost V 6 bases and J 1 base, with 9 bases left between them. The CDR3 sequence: CASRATQNTEAFF. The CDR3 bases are TGTGCCAGCAGGGCCACACAGAACACTGAAGCTTTCTTT.

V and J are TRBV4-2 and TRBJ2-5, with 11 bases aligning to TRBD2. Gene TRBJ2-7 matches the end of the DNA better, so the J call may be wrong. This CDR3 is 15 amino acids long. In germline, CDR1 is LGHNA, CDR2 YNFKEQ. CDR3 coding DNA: TGTGCCAGCAGCTCCCTAGCGGGGGGCCAGTACGAGCAGTACTTC. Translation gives CASSSLAGGQYEQYF.

The CDR3 region is CASTPQGRNTEAFF. The CDR3 DNA sequence: TGTGCCAGCACCCCCCAGGGCAGGAACACTGAAGCTTTCTTT. The J gene is TRBJ1-1, the V gene TRBV5-6, with TRBD1 as a possible D gene (5 bases). V lost 6 bases to trimming and J lost 1 base, with 13 bases between them. Germline loops: CDR1 SGHDT, CDR2 YYEEEE. The CDR3 runs to 14 residues.

The CDR3 nucleotides are TGCAGTGCGGGGGACACGACCAGACTCCACTTT. It specifies CSAGDTTRLHF. V is TRBV20-1 and J is TRBJ1-6; possible D gene TRBD1, 6 bases. CDR1 is DFQATT, CDR2 SNEGSKA, per germline (reference sequence). The CDR3 has 11 amino acids. Trimming left V 6 bases short and J 16 bases short, with 16 bases between.

The DNA for the CDR3 is TGTGCCAGCAGTGTTGGCAGGTCCGTTAATTCACCCCTCCACTTT. Translated, it gives CASSVGRSVNSPLHF. The chain uses TRBV2 and TRBJ1-6; D ambiguous. This CDR3 is 15 amino acids long. Looked up from germline, CDR1 is SNHLY and CDR2 is FYNNEI. Trimming took off 4 bases at V and 6 bases at J, with 13 bases between the two ends.

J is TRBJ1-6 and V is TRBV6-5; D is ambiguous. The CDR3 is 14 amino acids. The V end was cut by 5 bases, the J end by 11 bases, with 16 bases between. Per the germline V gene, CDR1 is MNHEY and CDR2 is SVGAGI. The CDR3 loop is CASSETYSRAPLHF. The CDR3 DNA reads TGTGCCAGCAGTGAAACCTATTCGAGGGCACCCCTCCACTTT.

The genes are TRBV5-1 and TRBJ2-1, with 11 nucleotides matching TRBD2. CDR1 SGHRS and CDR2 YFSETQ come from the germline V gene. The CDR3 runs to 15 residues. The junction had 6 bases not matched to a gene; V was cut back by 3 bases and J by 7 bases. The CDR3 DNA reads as TGCGCCAGCAGCTATAGCGGGGGGGCTGGGAATGAGCAGTTCTTC. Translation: CASSYSGGAGNEQFF. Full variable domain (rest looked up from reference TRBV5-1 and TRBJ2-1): KAGVTQTPRYLIKTRGQQVTLSCSPISGHRSVSWYQQTPGQGLQFLFEYFSETQRNKGNFPGRFSGRQFSNSRSEMNVSTLELGDSALYLCASSYSGGAGNEQFFGPGTRLTVL.

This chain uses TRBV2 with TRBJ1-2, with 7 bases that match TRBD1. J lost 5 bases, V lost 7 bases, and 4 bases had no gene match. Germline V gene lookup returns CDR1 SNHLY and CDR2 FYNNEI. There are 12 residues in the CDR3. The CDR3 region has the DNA TGTGCCAGCATTCGACAGGGATATGGCTACACCTTC. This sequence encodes CASIRQGYGYTF.

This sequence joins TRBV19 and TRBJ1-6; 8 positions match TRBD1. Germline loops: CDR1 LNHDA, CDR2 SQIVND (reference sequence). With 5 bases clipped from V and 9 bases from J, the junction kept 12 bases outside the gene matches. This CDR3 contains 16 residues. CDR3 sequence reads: CASSVITGTGISPLHF. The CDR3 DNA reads TGTGCCAGTAGTGTAATCACCGGGACAGGAATTTCACCCCTCCACTTT.

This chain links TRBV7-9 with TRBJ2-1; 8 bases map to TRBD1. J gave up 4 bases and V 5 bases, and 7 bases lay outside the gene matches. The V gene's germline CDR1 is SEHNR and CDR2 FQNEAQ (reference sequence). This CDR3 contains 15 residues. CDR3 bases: TGTGCCAGCAGCGCGCGACAGGGGCAATACAATGAGCAGTTCTTC. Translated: CASSARQGQYNEQFF.

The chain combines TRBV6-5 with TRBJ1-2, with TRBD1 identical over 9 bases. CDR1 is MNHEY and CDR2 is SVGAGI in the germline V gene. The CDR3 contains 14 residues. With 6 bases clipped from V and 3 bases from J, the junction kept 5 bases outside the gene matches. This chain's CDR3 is CASSGTGRHYGYTF. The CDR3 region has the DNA TGTGCCAGCAGCGGGACAGGGAGGCACTATGGCTACACCTTC.

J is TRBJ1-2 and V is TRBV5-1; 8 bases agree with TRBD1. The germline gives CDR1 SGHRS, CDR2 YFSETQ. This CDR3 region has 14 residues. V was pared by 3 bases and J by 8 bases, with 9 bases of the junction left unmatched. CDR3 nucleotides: TGCGCCAGCAGCTCCCAAACAGGGGGTAACGGCTACACCTTC. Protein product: CASSSQTGGNGYTF.

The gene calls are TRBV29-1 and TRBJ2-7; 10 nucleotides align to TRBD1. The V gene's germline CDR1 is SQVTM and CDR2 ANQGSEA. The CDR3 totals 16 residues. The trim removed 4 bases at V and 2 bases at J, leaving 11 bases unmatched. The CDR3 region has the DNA TGCAGCGTTGTGGAGGCGTTCGGGACAGGGGCCTACGAGCAGTACTTC. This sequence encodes CSVVEAFGTGAYEQYF.

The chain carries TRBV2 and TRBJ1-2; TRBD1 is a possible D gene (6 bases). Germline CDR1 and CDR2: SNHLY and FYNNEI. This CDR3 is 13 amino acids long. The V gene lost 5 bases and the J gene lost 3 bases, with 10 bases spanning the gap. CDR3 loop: CASSKGQYYGYTF. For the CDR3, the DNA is TGTGCCAGCAGTAAAGGACAGTACTATGGCTACACCTTC.

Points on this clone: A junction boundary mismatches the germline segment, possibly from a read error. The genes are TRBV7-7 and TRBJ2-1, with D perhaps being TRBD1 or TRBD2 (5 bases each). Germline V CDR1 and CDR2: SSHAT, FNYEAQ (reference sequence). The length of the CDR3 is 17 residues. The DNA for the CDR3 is TGTGCTAGCAGCTTAGCGCCCCACAGGCTAACCTACAATGAGCAGTTCTTC. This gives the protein CASSLAPHRLTYNEQFF.

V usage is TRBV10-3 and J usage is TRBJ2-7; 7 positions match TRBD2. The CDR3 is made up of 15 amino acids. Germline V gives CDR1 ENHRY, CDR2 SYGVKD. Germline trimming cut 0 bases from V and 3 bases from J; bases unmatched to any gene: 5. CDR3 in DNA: TGTGCCATCAGTGAGTCGGGTACGGGGGGCTACGAGCAGTACTTC. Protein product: CAISESGTGGYEQYF.

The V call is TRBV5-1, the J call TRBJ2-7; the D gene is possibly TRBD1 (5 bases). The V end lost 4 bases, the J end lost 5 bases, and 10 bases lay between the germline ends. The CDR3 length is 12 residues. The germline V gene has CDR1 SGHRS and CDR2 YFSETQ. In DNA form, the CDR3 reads TGCGCCAGCAGCGGGGCCCTGGACGAGCAGTACTTC. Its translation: CASSGALDEQYF.

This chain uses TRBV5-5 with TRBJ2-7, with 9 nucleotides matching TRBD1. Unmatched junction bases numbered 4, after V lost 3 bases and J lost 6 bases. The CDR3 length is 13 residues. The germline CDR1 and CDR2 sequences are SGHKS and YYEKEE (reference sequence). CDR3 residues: CASSSDRGVEQYF. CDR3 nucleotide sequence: TGTGCCAGCAGCTCCGACAGGGGGGTCGAGCAGTACTTC.

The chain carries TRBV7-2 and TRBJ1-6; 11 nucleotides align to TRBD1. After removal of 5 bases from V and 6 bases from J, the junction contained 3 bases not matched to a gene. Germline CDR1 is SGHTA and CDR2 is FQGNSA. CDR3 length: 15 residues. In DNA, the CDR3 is TGTGCCAGCAGCCCGGGGACAGGGGGTAATTCACCCCTCCACTTT. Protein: CASSPGTGGNSPLHF.

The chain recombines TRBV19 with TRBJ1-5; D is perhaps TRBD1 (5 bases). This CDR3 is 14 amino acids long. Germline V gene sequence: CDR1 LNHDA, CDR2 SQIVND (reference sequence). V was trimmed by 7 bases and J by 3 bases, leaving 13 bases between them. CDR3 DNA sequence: TGTGCCAGTATACGCGACAGCCTCAATCAGCCCCAGCATTTT. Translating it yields CASIRDSLNQPQHF.

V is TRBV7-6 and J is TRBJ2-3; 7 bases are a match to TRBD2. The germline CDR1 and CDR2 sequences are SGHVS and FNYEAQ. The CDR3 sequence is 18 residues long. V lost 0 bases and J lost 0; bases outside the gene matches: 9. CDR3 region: CASSLAGRGVSSTDTQYF. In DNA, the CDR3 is TGTGCCAGCAGCTTAGCTGGTCGGGGGGTCTCTAGCACAGATACGCAGTATTTT.

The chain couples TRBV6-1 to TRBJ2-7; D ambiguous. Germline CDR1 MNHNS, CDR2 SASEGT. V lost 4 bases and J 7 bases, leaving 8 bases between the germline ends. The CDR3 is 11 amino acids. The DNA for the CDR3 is TGTGCCAGCAGTGCAGCATATGAGCAGTACTTC. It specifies CASSAAYEQYF.